These 31 T cell receptor beta chains were all obtained from the same sample, sequenced in a study of blood T cells in healthy people across ages. A second PCR, run for roughly 7 to 12 cycles, used a sample-barcoded 5' primer plus a J-beta primer mix. From the 5' RACE reads, TCRdb called clonotypes with MiXCR, one entry per CDR3 protein. The sample has under 750,000 distinct CDR3 sequences, around half seen once. Sequencing was done on a sample of blood. The receptors stem from a man older than 75 in good health.

The chain is built from TRBV19 and TRBJ2-4, with D perhaps given as TRBD1 or TRBD2 (6 bases each). The DNA matches TRBJ2-7 better at its end, which makes the J call doubtful. The CDR3 has 16 residues. From germline, CDR1 is LNHDA and CDR2 SQIVND (reference sequence). This chain's CDR3 is CASSISSGAPFDEQYF. The CDR3 region has the DNA TGTGCCAGTAGTATTTCCTCGGGGGCCCCTTTTGACGAGCAGTACTTC.

The chain joins TRBV6-2 or TRBV6-3 to TRBJ2-1, with D possibly TRBD1 on 5 matching bases. V lost 8 bases, J lost 5 bases, and 19 bases lay in between. This CDR3 region has 15 residues. The V gene's germline CDR1 is MNHEY and CDR2 SVGEGT. CDR3 amino acids: CASFPLGQGHNEQFF. The CDR3 coding sequence is TGTGCCAGCTTTCCTTTGGGTCAGGGCCACAATGAGCAGTTCTTC.

The genes are TRBV6-4 and TRBJ2-7; maybe TRBD2 (5 bases). The CDR3 is 12 amino acids. V gave up 6 bases and J gave up 5 bases, with 11 bases separating them. Germline values: CDR1 MRHNA, CDR2 SNTAGT. This CDR3 reads CASRRGSNEQYF. In DNA, the CDR3 is TGTGCCAGCAGAAGAGGGAGCAACGAGCAGTACTTC.

The table lists this clonotype with many counts. The rearrangement uses TRBV29-1 and TRBJ2-4; TRBD2 agrees at 9 bases. Per germline, CDR1 SQVTM and CDR2 ANQGSEA. V trimming: 4 bases; J trimming: 5 bases; junction bases outside the gene matches: 15. The length of the CDR3 is 17 residues. CDR3 in amino acids: CSVATPMELAGQNIQYF. The DNA for the CDR3 is TGCAGCGTTGCCACCCCGATGGAACTAGCGGGTCAAAACATTCAGTACTTC.

This clonotype was counted ten times or more. The V call is TRBV6-5, the J call TRBJ2-7; 9 bases line up with TRBD1. This CDR3 spans 14 amino acids. Trimming took 6 bases from V and 3 from J; bases not matched to a gene: 6. Germline values: CDR1 MNHEY, CDR2 SVGAGI. The CDR3 is CASRPGQGVYEQYF. The CDR3, as DNA: TGTGCCAGCAGGCCGGGACAGGGAGTCTACGAGCAGTACTTC.

This clonotype was detected only a few times. The V and J genes are TRBV29-1 and TRBJ2-3; D possibly matches TRBD1 or TRBD2 (5 bases each). V gave up 4 bases and J gave up 7 bases, with 15 bases separating them. CDR1 SQVTM and CDR2 ANQGSEA come from the germline V gene. CDR3 length: 13 amino acids. The CDR3 sequence: CSVVGGSGNTQYF. DNA for the CDR3: TGCAGCGTTGTTGGGGGATCGGGAAATACGCAGTATTTT.

This clonotype has just one count. A read error may account for a junction end that differs from germline. The V call is TRBV6-5, the J call TRBJ2-1; TRBD2 agrees at 14 bases. The V gene's germline CDR1 is MNHEY and CDR2 SVGAGI. The CDR3 sequence is 18 residues long. CDR3 DNA: TGTGCCAACAGTTACCAAAGTCCGGGACTAGCGGGAGTATTTGAGCAGTTCTTC. The encoded protein is CANSYQSPGLAGVFEQFF.

The count of this clonotype is one. A read error may produce the germline difference seen at one junction end. The chain links TRBV9 to TRBJ1-2; 8 positions match TRBD1. Germline-derived CDR1 and CDR2 are SGDLS and YYNGEE. The length of the CDR3 is 15 residues. DNA for the CDR3: TGTGCTAGCAGCTCCTCCTTCAGGGGGCGCGGCGGCTACACCTTC. Translation gives CASSSSFRGRGGYTF. Drawing the rest from reference TRBV9 and TRBJ1-2, the complete variable domain is DSGVTQTPKHLITATGQRVTLRCSPRSGDLSVYWYQQSLDQGLQFLIQYYNGEERAKGNILERFSAQQFPDLHSELNLSSLELGDSALYFCASSSSFRGRGGYTFGSGTRLTVV.

The chain couples TRBV7-2 to TRBJ2-4; 7 bases align to TRBD1. This CDR3 spans 15 amino acids. The germline V gene encodes CDR1 SGHTA and CDR2 FQGNSA. J was trimmed by 5 bases and V by 3 bases; bases with no gene match: 7. CDR3 protein: CASSFRQTGQNIQYF. The CDR3 DNA reads TGTGCCAGCAGCTTCCGCCAGACAGGGCAAAACATTCAGTACTTC.

This clonotype was seen a handful of times. CDR3 DNA: TGTGCCAGCAGTAACCGGGAGAGGGAGTTCTACACCTTC. It specifies CASSNREREFYTF. This sequence joins TRBV2 and TRBJ1-2; D not certain. Germline V gene sequence: CDR1 SNHLY, CDR2 FYNNEI. This CDR3 region has 13 residues. V lost 5 bases and J 10 bases, leaving 17 bases between the germline ends.

As concerns this clonotype: Just one base apart from a much larger clone, this may be a read error. The chain links TRBV6-6 to TRBJ1-2; the D is unclear. The germline V gene has CDR1 MNHNY and CDR2 SVGAGI (reference sequence). This CDR3 has 12 amino acids. The DNA of the CDR3 is TGTGCCAGCAGGTACTCGAGTGATGGCTACACCTTC. It specifies CASRYSSDGYTF.

V usage is TRBV7-3 and J usage is TRBJ2-1, with D possibly matching TRBD2 (7 bases). Trimming pared 4 bases from V and 5 bases from J, leaving 15 bases between. Germline CDR1 and CDR2: SGHTA and FQGTGA. This CDR3 contains 15 residues. CDR3 sequence reads: CASSSQGRGNNEQFF. CDR3 sequence (DNA): TGTGCCAGCAGCTCCCAGGGGAGGGGGAACAATGAGCAGTTCTTC.

This clonotype has only a few counts. The chain employs TRBV20-1 and TRBJ2-1; TRBD2 agrees at 9 bases. The CDR3 consists of 14 residues. V trimming: 6 bases; J trimming: 5 bases; junction bases outside the gene matches: 8. In germline, CDR1 is DFQATT, CDR2 SNEGSKA (reference sequence). CDR3 bases: TGCAGTGCAACAACAGCGGGGGGAAACAATGAGCAGTTCTTC. Residues: CSATTAGGNNEQFF.

On this clonotype itself: A much bigger clone sits one base away, suggesting this may be a read error. V gene TRBV29-1 combines with J gene TRBJ2-3; TRBD1 might be the D (5 bases). This CDR3 is built from 12 residues. Germline V lookup: CDR1 SQVTM, CDR2 ANQGSEA. The CDR3 protein is CSVEVTTGTQYF. Here the CDR3 DNA reads TGCAGCGTTGAAGTTACCACAGGTACGCAGTATTTT.

The V gene is TRBV20-1, the J gene TRBJ2-7; 10 bases align to TRBD1. The CDR3 runs to 14 residues. The V and J ends lost 7 bases and 4 bases, in that order; junction bases with no gene match: 10. CDR1 and CDR2 from the germline V gene are DFQATT and SNEGSKA (reference sequence). The CDR3 region is CSVRRGQGLYEQYF. DNA for the CDR3: TGCAGTGTCCGTCGGGGACAGGGGTTGTACGAGCAGTACTTC.

This chain joins TRBV7-3 and TRBJ1-1; D gene ambiguous. This CDR3 has 13 residues. Per germline, CDR1 SGHTA and CDR2 FQGTGA. Trimming removed 3 bases at V and 5 bases at J, with 10 bases between. Written as DNA, the CDR3 is TGTGCCAGCAGCTTCGGATTAAGTACTGAAGCTTTCTTT. Its protein product is CASSFGLSTEAFF.

This clonotype has a count of ten or more. V is TRBV7-9 and J is TRBJ2-7; tentative D call: TRBD1 (6 bases). CDR3 size: 15 residues. V lost 3 bases and J 3 bases, leaving 15 bases between the germline ends. Germline assignment: CDR1 SEHNR and CDR2 FQNEAQ (reference sequence). The CDR3 nucleotides are TGTGCCAGCAGCTTGCCCACAGGGCGCAACTACGAGCAGTACTTC. Translation gives CASSLPTGRNYEQYF.

This clonotype has a handful of counts. This chain joins TRBV7-8 and TRBJ2-1; 7 positions match TRBD1. Trimming at V came to 1 base and at J to 2 bases, leaving 2 bases not matched to a gene. Germline CDR1 and CDR2: SGHVS and FQNEAQ. The CDR3 runs 15 residues. CDR3 sequence (DNA): TGTGCCAGCAGCTTAGGAGGGGGCCCCTACAATGAGCAGTTCTTC. It yields the protein CASSLGGGPYNEQFF.

The rearrangement joins TRBV6-2 or TRBV6-3 to TRBJ2-7, with D unresolved. The CDR3 sequence is 14 residues long. V lost 4 bases and J 3 bases, leaving 13 bases between the germline ends. Germline assignment: CDR1 MNHEY and CDR2 SVGEGT. CDR3 protein: CASSSPPDRYEQYF. The DNA for the CDR3 is TGTGCCAGCAGTTCCCCTCCGGACCGCTACGAGCAGTACTTC.

The sample holds a few counts of this clonotype. The chain joins TRBV29-1 to TRBJ1-2, with D perhaps matching TRBD1 (6 bases). V shed 5 bases and J shed 5 bases, with 21 bases lying between them. Per the germline V gene, CDR1 is SQVTM and CDR2 is ANQGSEA. There are 15 residues in the CDR3. This chain's CDR3 is CSVPGGGGAGYGYTF. The CDR3 DNA follows: TGCAGCGTTCCCGGTGGTGGGGGCGCTGGGTATGGCTACACCTTC.

This clonotype was counted only a few times. V is TRBV28 and J is TRBJ2-3; 9 nucleotides match TRBD2. The CDR3 has 15 amino acids. Germline loops: CDR1 MDHEN, CDR2 SYDVKM. DNA of the CDR3: TGTGCTACGGGGGGCGGAGCGGGAGGAGCAGATACGCAGTATTTT. This sequence encodes CATGGGAGGADTQYF.

Note on this clonotype: A read error may explain this, as a much larger clone is one base away. The chain carries TRBV20-1 and TRBJ2-5, with TRBD2 matching over 7 bases. This CDR3 has 17 residues. Trimming took 0 bases from V and 1 from J; bases not matched to a gene: 11. CDR1 and CDR2 (germline): DFQATT, SNEGSKA (reference sequence). The CDR3 loop reads CSARDGAPRLAQETQYF. In DNA form, the CDR3 reads TGCAGTGCTAGAGATGGGGCCCCGAGACTAGCCCAAGAGACCCAGTACTTC.

The gene calls are TRBV6-4 and TRBJ2-1; TRBD2 agrees at 7 bases. Matching the DNA end better, TRBJ2-7 makes the J call doubtful. The germline V gene has CDR1 MRHNA and CDR2 SNTAGT. This CDR3 region has 19 residues. CDR3 in amino acids: CASSDVASGRGRPNNEQYF. The CDR3 nucleotides are TGTGCCAGCAGTGACGTGGCTAGCGGACGAGGTAGACCTAACAATGAGCAGTACTTC.

The gene calls are TRBV28 and TRBJ2-4; no clear D. V dropped 2 bases and J dropped 8 bases, with 16 bases sitting between them. The CDR3 covers 15 residues. Germline CDR1 and CDR2: MDHEN and SYDVKM. For the CDR3, the DNA is TGTGCCAGCAGTTTAACCCAACCCCCACGACACATTCAGTACTTC. Its translation is CASSLTQPPRHIQYF.

The sample holds a few counts of this clonotype. The chain is built from TRBV9 and TRBJ2-5; perhaps TRBD2 as D (5 bases). Trimming took off 0 bases at V and 4 bases at J, with 10 bases between the two ends. Germline values: CDR1 SGDLS, CDR2 YYNGEE. This CDR3 comprises 14 residues. The CDR3 loop is CASSVDLAGETQYF. CDR3 bases: TGTGCCAGCAGCGTAGATCTGGCGGGAGAGACCCAGTACTTC.

This chain uses TRBV15 with TRBJ2-2, with 8 bases that match TRBD1. The CDR3 runs to 15 residues. Trimming at V came to 4 bases and at J to 2 bases, leaving 3 bases not matched to a gene. The germline V gene has CDR1 LNHNV and CDR2 YYDKDF (reference sequence). CDR3 in amino acids: CATSKTGVNTGELFF. The DNA for the CDR3 is TGTGCCACCAGCAAGACAGGGGTCAACACCGGGGAGCTGTTTTTT.

V gene TRBV7-2 combines with J gene TRBJ2-2; D possibly matches TRBD1 or TRBD2 (8 bases each). Germline V lookup: CDR1 SGHTA, CDR2 FQGNSA. The CDR3 is made up of 18 amino acids. V was pared by 5 bases and J by 0 bases, with 19 bases between. This CDR3 reads CASSPGGPSGPNTGELFF. The CDR3 nucleotides are TGTGCCAGCAGCCCAGGGGGCCCTAGCGGGCCGAACACCGGGGAGCTGTTTTTT.

This clonotype was picked up a small number of times. The rearrangement links TRBV10-3 to TRBJ2-3; 9 nucleotides agree with TRBD1. Germline assignment: CDR1 ENHRY and CDR2 SYGVKD. The CDR3 loop spans 16 amino acids. The ends lost 6 bases at V and 2 bases at J; junction bases unmatched: 9. CDR3 amino acids: CAISGGGQGHTDTQYF. The CDR3 DNA is TGTGCCATCAGCGGGGGAGGACAGGGGCACACAGATACGCAGTATTTT.

In the case of this clonotype: Just one base apart from a much larger clone, this may be a read error. The genes are TRBV6-5 and TRBJ2-5; the D is unclear. Deletions cut 8 bases from V and 5 bases from J, with 12 bases between. The CDR3 has 12 residues. The V gene's germline CDR1 is MNHEY and CDR2 SVGAGI. Here the CDR3 reads CASGPGRETQYF. The DNA for the CDR3 is TGTGCCAGCGGGCCCGGCCGGGAGACCCAGTACTTC.

This clonotype has only a few counts. The V call is TRBV25-1, the J call TRBJ1-2, with a possible D match to TRBD1 (6 bases). The CDR3 runs 13 residues. Trimming cost V 6 bases and J 7 bases, with 15 bases left between them. Germline V gene sequence: CDR1 MGHDK, CDR2 SYGVNS. This CDR3 is CASRPPGEGGYTF. The CDR3 nucleotides are TGTGCCAGCAGGCCACCAGGGGAAGGTGGCTACACCTTC.

The chain has TRBV3-1 and TRBJ2-1; possibly TRBD2 for D (5 bases). Germline CDR1 and CDR2: LGHDT and YNNKEL (reference sequence). V was clipped by 5 bases and J by 7 bases, with 9 bases between them. There are 12 residues in the CDR3. The CDR3, as DNA: TGTGCCAGCAGCTTTACTAGGAATGAGCAGTTCTTC. This gives the protein CASSFTRNEQFF.